These T cell receptor beta chains were read from a single sample in a study of blood T cell repertoires in COVID-19. Method: immunoSEQ multiplex PCR; TCRdb's copy keeps in-frame clones and lacks some. Altogether roughly 300,000 clones are present, 75% to 90% being singletons, with the ten largest covering 2% to 3%. Sequenced input: PBMCs or T cells enriched from blood (not recorded which). These receptors originate from a woman between 45 and 65 years old who had recovered from COVID-19. Each CDR3 is given with its conserved first and last residue. Each record gives: clone size, D gene, J gene, V gene, CDR3 protein, CDR3 DNA. The D gene is left open where the match is weak. Clone size is given for some rows only: seen once, a few or many times, or a class if the clone is expanded.

size: -; D: -; J: TRBJ1-3; V: TRBV2; CDR3: CASSVQGGSGNTIYF; DNA: TGTGCCAGCAGTGTCCAAGGGGGATCTGGAAACACCATATATTTT
size: -; D: TRBD2; J: TRBJ2-1; V: TRBV19; CDR3: CASSVTSGSGSYNEQFF; DNA: TGTGCCAGTAGTGTGACTAGCGGGAGTGGCTCCTACAATGAGCAGTTCTTC
size: once; D: -; J: TRBJ1-5; V: TRBV6-5; CDR3: CASSFEGVQPQHF; DNA: TGTGCCAGCAGTTTTGAAGGGGTTCAGCCCCAGCATTTT
size: -; D: TRBD1; J: TRBJ1-5; V: TRBV30; CDR3: CAWRARTGTNQPQHF; DNA: TGTGCCTGGAGGGCCCGGACAGGGACTAATCAGCCCCAGCATTTT
size: -; D: -; J: TRBJ1-2; V: TRBV27; CDR3: CASSLTQGSSGYTF; DNA: TGTGCCAGCAGTTTAACACAGGGTAGTAGTGGCTACACCTTC
size: -; D: -; J: TRBJ2-7; V: TRBV28; CDR3: CASSLGLYEQYF; DNA: TGTGCCAGCAGCCTGGGGCTTTACGAGCAGTACTTC
size: many; D: -; J: TRBJ1-1; V: TRBV5-1; CDR3: CASSLEDIHTEAFF; DNA: TGCGCCAGCAGCTTAGAGGACATTCACACTGAAGCTTTCTTT
size: -; D: TRBD2; J: TRBJ2-5; V: TRBV30; CDR3: CAWTSGASGPRGETQYF; DNA: TGTGCCTGGACCTCGGGGGCTAGCGGGCCTAGAGGGGAGACCCAGTACTTC
size: few; D: TRBD1; J: TRBJ2-2; V: TRBV6-5; CDR3: CASNTGTGTSGELFF; DNA: TGTGCCAGCAACACCGGGACAGGGACATCCGGGGAGCTGTTTTTT
size: -; D: TRBD2; J: TRBJ2-5; V: TRBV5-1; CDR3: CASSSSSGGRETQYF; DNA: TGCGCCAGCAGCAGTTCTAGCGGGGGTCGGGAGACCCAGTACTTC
size: once; D: -; J: TRBJ1-5; V: TRBV28; CDR3: CASSRGVYSNQPQHF; DNA: TGTGCCAGCAGTCGGGGGGTTTATAGCAATCAGCCCCAGCATTTT
size: few; D: -; J: TRBJ1-2; V: TRBV4-3; CDR3: CASSQGVSRGYGYTF; DNA: TGCGCCAGCAGCCAAGGGGTCTCCCGAGGGTATGGCTACACCTTC
size: -; D: -; J: TRBJ2-7; V: TRBV12-5; CDR3: CASGLGQARQVYEQYF; DNA: TGTGCTAGTGGTTTGGGACAGGCTCGACAGGTCTACGAGCAGTACTTC
size: -; D: -; J: TRBJ1-5; V: TRBV30; CDR3: CAWSPGSYQPQHF; DNA: TGTGCCTGGAGTCCAGGCAGCTATCAGCCCCAGCATTTT
size: -; D: -; J: TRBJ2-3; V: TRBV3-1/TRBV3-2; CDR3: CASSQEGATYTDTQYF; DNA: TGTGCCAGCAGCCAAGAAGGGGCAACCTACACAGATACGCAGTATTTT
size: -; D: -; J: TRBJ2-7; V: TRBV19; CDR3: CASSIEQGWQGEQYF; DNA: TGTGCCAGTAGTATAGAACAGGGATGGCAAGGCGAGCAGTACTTC
size: -; D: -; J: TRBJ1-3; V: TRBV5-6; CDR3: CASSFADSIYF; DNA: TGTGCCAGCAGCTTTGCTGACTCCATATATTTT
size: -; D: -; J: TRBJ1-5; V: TRBV5-6; CDR3: CASSIGSGQPQHF; DNA: TGTGCCAGCAGCATCGGATCGGGGCAGCCCCAGCATTTT